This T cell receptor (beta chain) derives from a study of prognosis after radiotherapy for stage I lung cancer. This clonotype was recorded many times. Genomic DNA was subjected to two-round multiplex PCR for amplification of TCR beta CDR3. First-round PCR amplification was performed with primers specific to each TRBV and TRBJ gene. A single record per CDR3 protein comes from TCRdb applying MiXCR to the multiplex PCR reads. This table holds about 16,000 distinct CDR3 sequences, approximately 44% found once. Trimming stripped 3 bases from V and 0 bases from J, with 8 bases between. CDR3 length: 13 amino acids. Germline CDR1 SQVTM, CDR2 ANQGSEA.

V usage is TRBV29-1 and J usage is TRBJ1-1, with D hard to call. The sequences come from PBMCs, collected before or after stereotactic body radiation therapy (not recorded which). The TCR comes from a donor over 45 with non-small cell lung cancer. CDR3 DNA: TGCAGCGTTGAGAGAGCGATGAACACTGAAGCTTTCTTT. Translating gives CSVERAMNTEAFF.